The 13 T cell receptor beta chains listed next were all sequenced from one sample in a study of Ad26.COV2.S vaccination and SARS-CoV-2 variants. Data came from immunoSEQ multiplex PCR; TCRdb stores just in-frame clones and leaves some out. Altogether about 420,000 clones are present, roughly 90% being singletons, with the ten largest covering around 3.6%. Stated treatment: over 15 received Ad26.COV2.S at low or high dose, single or two shots; a few received placebo; per-sample allocation not given. Each sample was drawn 63 days after the first injection (of vaccine or placebo). The specimen comprised peripheral blood, sampled in a trial of Ad26.COV2.S vaccine versus placebo. These receptors were collected from a person between 18 and 60 years old who received the Ad26.COV2.S COVID-19 vaccine or a placebo.

This chain links TRBV28 with TRBJ1-5; D remains unclear. Trimming stripped 1 base from V and 0 bases from J, with 7 bases between. This CDR3 spans 15 amino acids. The germline V gene encodes CDR1 MDHEN and CDR2 SYDVKM. The CDR3 region is CASSLSGGSNQPQHF. In DNA form, the CDR3 reads TGTGCCAGCAGTTTATCTGGTGGTAGCAATCAGCCCCAGCATTTT.

The V call is TRBV4-3, the J call TRBJ2-2; D remains ambiguous. V lost 3 bases, J lost 5 bases, and 22 bases lay in between. The CDR3 length is 18 residues. Germline values: CDR1 LGHNA, CDR2 YSLEER. CDR3 DNA: TGCGCCAGCAGCCAGGCCGTTCAAGGGCCAACGCGGACCGGGGAGCTGTTTTTT. Protein product: CASSQAVQGPTRTGELFF.

This clone came up once. The chain couples TRBV11-1 to TRBJ2-7; 9 bases are shared with TRBD1. CDR3 length: 13 residues. V lost 4 bases to trimming and J lost 6 bases; unmatched junction nucleotides: 4. Germline V gene lookup returns CDR1 SGHAT and CDR2 FQDESV (reference sequence). The CDR3 is CASSSGQGFEQYF. CDR3 in DNA: TGTGCCAGCAGCTCGGGACAGGGCTTCGAGCAGTACTTC.

V and J are TRBV20-1 and TRBJ1-2; no reliable D call. Trimming took off 5 bases at V and 8 bases at J, with 12 bases between the two ends. The CDR3 is 11 amino acids. The germline V gene encodes CDR1 DFQATT and CDR2 SNEGSKA (reference sequence). This chain's CDR3 is CSAPPSSGYTF. CDR3 nucleotides: TGCAGTGCTCCCCCCTCAAGCGGCTACACCTTC.

This clone is a singleton in its sample. The rearrangement uses TRBV5-1 and TRBJ2-3, with 7 nucleotides matching TRBD1. CDR1 and CDR2 (germline): SGHRS, YFSETQ. Trimming cost V 4 bases and J 3 bases; bases outside gene matches: 2. The CDR3 extends over 13 amino acids. This CDR3 is CASSGTDTDTQYF. CDR3 coding DNA: TGCGCCAGCAGCGGGACAGATACAGATACGCAGTATTTT. The full variable domain, completed using reference TRBV5-1 and TRBJ2-3, is KAGVTQTPRYLIKTRGQQVTLSCSPISGHRSVSWYQQTPGQGLQFLFEYFSETQRNKGNFPGRFSGRQFSNSRSEMNVSTLELGDSALYLCASSGTDTDTQYFGPGTRLTVL.

The chain joins TRBV15 to TRBJ2-3, with D possibly matching TRBD2 (5 bases). The CDR3 totals 15 residues. V lost 1 base and J lost 5, with 13 bases in between. Germline lookup yields CDR1 LNHNV and CDR2 YYDKDF (reference sequence). CDR3 amino acids: CATSRVGELQDTQYF. The CDR3 nucleotides read TGTGCCACCAGCAGAGTTGGGGAGTTGCAAGATACGCAGTATTTT.

The rearrangement uses TRBV29-1 and TRBJ1-1; weak D call: TRBD1 (5 bases). The CDR3 sequence is 13 residues long. Germline V gene sequence: CDR1 SQVTM, CDR2 ANQGSEA. Trimming took 3 bases from V and 3 from J, leaving 11 bases between them. CDR3 bases: TGCAGCGTTGATCAGGGATCGGACACTGAAGCTTTCTTT. Protein: CSVDQGSDTEAFF.

V and J are TRBV18 and TRBJ2-3; a weak D match, TRBD1 (5 bases). CDR1 and CDR2 from the germline V gene are KGHSH and LQKENI. Deletions cut 3 bases from V and 4 bases from J, with 14 bases between. This CDR3 region has 15 residues. The CDR3 region has the DNA TGTGCCAGCTCACCCCAGGGTACCCTGGCAGATACGCAGTATTTT. Translating gives CASSPQGTLADTQYF.

The chain is built from TRBV9 and TRBJ1-2; D is perhaps TRBD1 (5 bases). With 0 bases removed from V and 8 bases from J, the gap between germline ends came to 8 bases. The germline V gene has CDR1 SGDLS and CDR2 YYNGEE. The CDR3 spans 12 residues. In nucleotides, the CDR3 is TGTGCCAGCAGCGTAGATCAGGGAGGCTACACCTTC. Translating it yields CASSVDQGGYTF.

This clone was seen once. The J gene is TRBJ2-5, the V gene TRBV30; no clear D. The CDR3 has 14 amino acids. V lost 0 bases and J 1 base, leaving 9 bases between the germline ends. The germline V gene has CDR1 GTSNPN and CDR2 SVGIG (reference sequence). The CDR3 region has the DNA TGTGCCTGGAGTGTCGGAATCGGCCAAGAGACCCAGTACTTC. Protein: CAWSVGIGQETQYF.

The chain combines TRBV3-1 (or the pseudogene TRBV3-2) with TRBJ1-1, with no clear D. Germline V CDR1 and CDR2: LGHDT, YNNKEL (reference sequence). Trimming left V 5 bases short and J 6 bases short, with 10 bases between. This CDR3 contains 12 residues. CDR3 sequence: CASSFEGSEAFF. CDR3 coding DNA: TGTGCCAGCAGCTTCGAGGGATCTGAAGCTTTCTTT.

The chain recombines TRBV10-3 with TRBJ1-2, with D possibly TRBD1 on 5 matching bases. Germline assignment: CDR1 ENHRY and CDR2 SYGVKD. The V end lost 3 bases, the J end lost 7 bases, and 12 bases lay between the germline ends. The CDR3 is made up of 13 amino acids. This chain's CDR3 is CAISDPTGGGYTF. In DNA, the CDR3 is TGTGCCATCAGTGACCCTACGGGGGGTGGCTACACCTTC.

This rearrangement joins TRBV4-1 to TRBJ2-2, with 8 bases matching TRBD1. V shed 3 bases, J shed 7 bases, and the junction held 7 bases outside the gene matches. Germline V lookup: CDR1 MGHRA, CDR2 YSYEKL. This CDR3 spans 15 amino acids. The CDR3 DNA is TGCGCCAGCAGCCACCAGGGACAGGCGGACGGGGAGCTGTTTTTT. Translation: CASSHQGQADGELFF.